The entry below gives a single T cell receptor beta chain sequence along with its context. Its antigen is unknown. This sample also contains other DNA sequences that code for the same CDR3. Clones were read by immunoSEQ multiplex PCR, and TCRdb kept only the in-frame ones, dropping some. Among roughly 410,000 clones listed, around 96% were seen once. The sample originates from a study of shared clonotypes between healthy human individuals. Study-level results: Non-shared clonotypes displayed generation probabilities falling below those of clonotypes present in all four donors.

Adults of Caucasian background living in Nashville, Tennessee made up all donors. The sequence came from a man younger than 40 in good health. The sample was memory CD8+ T cells sorted from blood. Subset here: CD45RO+ cells pooled with CCR7-negative TemRA cells.

Here the CDR3 reads CAWSVRDTQYF. The DNA of the CDR3 is TGTGCCTGGAGTGTACGCGATACGCAGTATTTT. The rearrangement uses TRBV30 and TRBJ2-3; D not resolved. This CDR3 has 11 residues. The ends were cut back, 0 bases at V and 6 bases at J, with 4 bases in the middle. Per the germline V gene, CDR1 is GTSNPN and CDR2 is SVGIG (reference sequence).